This entry concerns a single T cell receptor (beta chain). Its specificity is unknown. It was the approximately 110-subject validation cohort, separate from the approximately 700-subject first cohort, to which the donors belonged. This sample stems from a study of cytomegalovirus exposure and HLA in healthy donors. Study-level points and caveats: It was 164 TCR beta chains that were listed as cytomegalovirus-associated.

TCRdb keeps only in-frame clones here, not all; method: immunoSEQ multiplex PCR. The profile shows tens of thousands of clones, approximately 96% of them singletons. This CDR3 has 16 residues. The V end lost 9 bases, the J end lost 4 bases, and 21 bases lay between the germline ends. Germline loops: CDR1 LNHDA, CDR2 SQIVND (reference sequence). The sample consisted of PBMCs. The chain carries TRBV19 and TRBJ1-4; D uncertain. The receptor was derived from a woman aged 18 to 35 in good health and CMV-seropositive. CDR3 region: CASSDYGVTLNEKLFF. CDR3 DNA sequence: TGTGCCAGCTCTGACTACGGGGTGACCCTTAATGAAAAACTGTTTTTT.